Each of the 23 T cell receptor beta chains below was sequenced from the same sample in a study of blood T cell repertoires in COVID-19. Method: immunoSEQ multiplex PCR; TCRdb's copy keeps in-frame clones and lacks some. Counted here are roughly 70,000 clones, 90% occurring once; the ten biggest clones make up approximately 1.5%. Sequenced: peripheral blood. The source of these receptors is a man in his forties or fifties with acute or convalescent COVID-19.

The V gene is TRBV7-6, the J gene TRBJ1-1; D unclear. V lost 1 base and J lost 2, with 5 bases in between. The length of the CDR3 is 13 residues. Germline V gives CDR1 SGHVS, CDR2 FNYEAQ. The CDR3 loop is CASSLGINTEAFF. CDR3 DNA: TGTGCCAGCAGCTTAGGTATAAACACTGAAGCTTTCTTT.

This clone was detected only a few times. The chain carries TRBV4-2 and TRBJ2-3; 8 bases map to TRBD2. The ends lost 0 bases at V and 1 base at J; junction bases unmatched: 15. Germline V lookup: CDR1 LGHNA, CDR2 YNFKEQ. CDR3 length: 20 amino acids. CDR3: CASSQDLTPGSGGRTDTQYF. In DNA, the CDR3 is TGTGCCAGCAGCCAAGATCTGACTCCGGGGAGCGGGGGTCGCACAGATACGCAGTATTTT.

The genes are TRBV7-9 and TRBJ1-4; 9 bases agree with TRBD1. The CDR3 spans 18 residues. J gave up 5 bases and V 1 base, and 11 bases lay outside the gene matches. Germline loops: CDR1 SEHNR, CDR2 FQNEAQ (reference sequence). The CDR3 nucleotides read TGTGCCAGCAGCTTAGGATCTGGGACAGGGACTAGAAATGAAAAACTGTTTTTT. This sequence encodes CASSLGSGTGTRNEKLFF.

This clone was observed a few times. V and J are TRBV19 and TRBJ2-1; 10 nucleotides agree with TRBD2. The CDR3 covers 15 residues. The J segment lost 5 bases and the V segment lost 5 bases, leaving 6 bases of the junction unmatched. Germline V gives CDR1 LNHDA, CDR2 SQIVND (reference sequence). CDR3 sequence: CASSAGTSANNEQFF. The CDR3 coding sequence is TGTGCCAGTAGTGCCGGGACTAGCGCCAACAATGAGCAGTTCTTC.

This rearrangement joins TRBV7-8 to TRBJ1-1; maybe TRBD1 (6 bases). Trimming removed 1 base from V and 7 bases from J, with 10 bases in between. CDR1 SGHVS and CDR2 FQNEAQ come from the germline V gene. The CDR3 extends over 13 amino acids. CDR3 sequence reads: CASSLDRAIEAFF. DNA of the CDR3: TGTGCCAGCAGCTTAGACAGGGCTATTGAAGCTTTCTTT. The full variable domain, rest sourced from reference TRBV7-8 and TRBJ1-1, is GAGVSQSPRYKVAKRGQDVALRCDPISGHVSLFWYQQALGQGPEFLTYFQNEAQLDKSGLPSDRFFAERPEGSVSTLKIQRTQQEDSAVYLCASSLDRAIEAFFGQGTRLTVV.

This chain joins TRBV5-1 and TRBJ2-1; 15 nucleotides agree with TRBD2. With 4 bases clipped from V and 9 bases from J, the junction kept 5 bases outside the gene matches. The CDR3 is 15 residues long. Germline V lookup: CDR1 SGHRS, CDR2 YFSETQ. In nucleotides, the CDR3 is TGCGCCAGCAGCAGAGGACTAGCGGGAGGGCGTGAGCAGTTCTTC. Its protein product is CASSRGLAGGREQFF.

V usage is TRBV7-3 and J usage is TRBJ2-5, with a possible D match to TRBD1 (5 bases). The CDR3 spans 15 residues. Germline V gives CDR1 SGHTA, CDR2 FQGTGA. V was shortened by 5 bases and J by 5 bases, with 18 bases between the two germline ends. The CDR3 coding sequence is TGTGCCAGCAGCCTCGACAGTTATTCAGGGGAGACCCAGTACTTC. Translation: CASSLDSYSGETQYF.

J is TRBJ2-1 and V is TRBV9, with 9 bases lining up with TRBD2. Trimming removed 0 bases from V and 6 bases from J; junction bases left unmatched: 7. The CDR3 is 16 amino acids. Germline CDR1 reads SGDLS; CDR2 reads YYNGEE. For the CDR3, the DNA is TGTGCCAGCAGCGTAGCTGGGGCTAGCGGGATCAATGAGCAGTTCTTC. It specifies CASSVAGASGINEQFF.

V and J are TRBV28 and TRBJ2-1; D not certain. Trimming stripped 6 bases from V and 4 bases from J, with 19 bases between. This CDR3 contains 16 residues. Per germline, CDR1 MDHEN and CDR2 SYDVKM. CDR3 bases: TGTGCCAGCAGGCTGACAACCCCCACGATTTACAATGAGCAGTTCTTC. It translates to CASRLTTPTIYNEQFF.

This clone was seen more than once but under ten times. The sample has other DNA sequences that encode this CDR3 too. The chain combines TRBV7-2 with TRBJ1-2; 9 bases fit TRBD1. This CDR3 spans 14 amino acids. The germline V gene has CDR1 SGHTA and CDR2 FQGNSA. The ends lost 3 bases at V and 4 bases at J; junction bases unmatched: 3. CDR3 nucleotide sequence: TGTGCCAGCAGCTTGGGACAGGGACCCTATGGCTACACCTTC. It yields the protein CASSLGQGPYGYTF.

The V call is TRBV5-1, the J call TRBJ1-2; 8 bases agree with TRBD1. CDR3 length equals 13 residues. Germline CDR1 SGHRS, CDR2 YFSETQ. V trimming: 3 bases; J trimming: 4 bases; junction bases outside the gene matches: 2. The CDR3 region has the DNA TGCGCCAGCAGCTCGGGACAGGTCTATGGCTACACCTTC. Translating it yields CASSSGQVYGYTF.

The gene calls are TRBV7-8 and TRBJ2-7; D ambiguous. Germline V gene data show CDR1 as SGHVS and CDR2 as FQNEAQ. The CDR3 is 15 residues long. V gave up 0 bases and J gave up 0 bases, with 9 bases separating them. CDR3 nucleotides: TGTGCCAGCAGCTTAGCCACAGCCCTCTCCTACGAGCAGTACTTC. It encodes CASSLATALSYEQYF.

This chain connects TRBV12-3 or TRBV12-4 to TRBJ2-2; no clear D. There are 12 residues in the CDR3. V was clipped by 2 bases and J by 6 bases, with 4 bases between them. CDR3 in DNA: TGTGCCAGCAGTTTAAGCTCCGGGGAGCTGTTTTTT. As protein: CASSLSSGELFF.

The V call is TRBV10-3, the J call TRBJ2-2, with TRBD1 identical over 9 bases. This CDR3 has 14 amino acids. J lost 1 base, V lost 8 bases, and 2 bases had no gene match. Looked up from germline, CDR1 is ENHRY and CDR2 is SYGVKD. The CDR3 DNA follows: TGTGCCATCCGGGGACAGGGGAACACCGGGGAGCTGTTTTTT. Protein: CAIRGQGNTGELFF.

The V call is TRBV6-5, the J call TRBJ2-1, with TRBD2 identical over 7 bases. The trim removed 6 bases at V and 9 bases at J, leaving 14 bases unmatched. This CDR3 has 15 amino acids. The germline V gene has CDR1 MNHEY and CDR2 SVGAGI. This CDR3 is CASSPVGGSKGEQFF. The CDR3 DNA reads TGTGCCAGCAGCCCCGTTGGCGGGAGTAAAGGTGAGCAGTTCTTC.

The V call is TRBV28, the J call TRBJ1-5, with D maybe TRBD1 (5 bases). CDR1 MDHEN and CDR2 SYDVKM come from the germline V gene. The CDR3 covers 15 residues. V shed 3 bases and J shed 2 bases, with 11 bases lying between them. The CDR3 is CASSFGGVGNQPQHF. As DNA, the CDR3 is TGTGCCAGCAGTTTTGGGGGGGTCGGCAATCAGCCCCAGCATTTT. Using reference TRBV28 and TRBJ1-5 for the parts outside the CDR3, the full variable domain is DVKVTQSSRYLVKRTGEKVFLECVQDMDHENMFWYRQDPGLGLRLIYFSYDVKMKEKGDIPEGYSVSREKKERFSLILESASTNQTSMYLCASSFGGVGNQPQHFGDGTRLSIL.

The rearrangement uses TRBV6-5 and TRBJ1-1, with D unresolved. This CDR3 region has 13 residues. The germline V gene has CDR1 MNHEY and CDR2 SVGAGI. V shed 6 bases and J shed 3 bases, with 11 bases lying between them. This CDR3 is CASREVGYTEAFF. DNA of the CDR3: TGTGCCAGCAGGGAGGTTGGGTACACTGAAGCTTTCTTT.

The chain joins TRBV10-3 to TRBJ2-7; no firm D call. The CDR3 length is 12 residues. The V gene lost 10 bases and the J gene lost 2 bases, with 12 bases spanning the gap. CDR1 is ENHRY, CDR2 SYGVKD, per germline. The CDR3 nucleotides read TGTGCCAGCCACCCCCCTACCTACGAGCAGTACGTC. It is translated as CASHPPTYEQYV.

This clone was detected only once. V and J are TRBV18 and TRBJ1-3; 7 nucleotides match TRBD1. The germline V gene encodes CDR1 KGHSH and CDR2 LQKENI. V was pared by 4 bases and J by 0 bases, with 6 bases of the junction left unmatched. The CDR3 is made up of 16 amino acids. The CDR3: CASSQGPGGSGNTIYF. In DNA, the CDR3 is TGTGCCAGCTCACAAGGGCCAGGGGGCTCTGGAAACACCATATATTTT.

V gene TRBV5-4 combines with J gene TRBJ2-5, with 9 bases fitting TRBD1. Germline V gene sequence: CDR1 SGHNT, CDR2 YYREEE (reference sequence). With 6 bases clipped from V and 3 bases from J, the junction kept 6 bases outside the gene matches. CDR3 length equals 14 residues. Written as DNA, the CDR3 is TGTGCCAGCACCCGAGGGACAGGGAAAGAGACCCAGTACTTC. Protein product: CASTRGTGKETQYF.

The chain combines TRBV7-9 with TRBJ2-2; 8 bases map to TRBD2. Germline CDR1 reads SEHNR; CDR2 reads FQNEAQ (reference sequence). This CDR3 spans 15 amino acids. V shed 5 bases, J shed 3 bases, and the junction held 5 bases outside the gene matches. The CDR3 DNA reads as TGTGCCAGCAGCATGGGACTAGGATACACCGGGGAGCTGTTTTTT. This encodes CASSMGLGYTGELFF.

This chain connects TRBV7-9 to TRBJ1-1, with TRBD1 as a possible D gene (6 bases). Germline CDR1 and CDR2: SEHNR and FQNEAQ (reference sequence). CDR3 length: 14 residues. Trimming removed 5 bases at V and 3 bases at J, with 13 bases between. CDR3 region: CASSPRTVHTEAFF. CDR3 sequence (DNA): TGTGCCAGCAGCCCCCGGACAGTTCACACTGAAGCTTTCTTT.

In its sample, this clone was seen once. The chain carries TRBV19 and TRBJ2-5; 8 bases agree with TRBD2. V shed 1 base, J shed 1 base, and the junction held 5 bases outside the gene matches. The CDR3 is 16 residues long. Germline CDR1 LNHDA, CDR2 SQIVND (reference sequence). The CDR3 bases are TGTGCCAGTAGTATAGGGGCGGGGGGCCTCCAAGAGACCCAGTACTTC. It translates to CASSIGAGGLQETQYF.